This TCR beta chain was captured by sequencing in a study of regulatory T cells in long-lasting Graves disease. General observations from the study: Persistent-disease Graves' patients showed less TCR diversity than new cases.

Germline loops: CDR1 SGHRS, CDR2 YFSETQ. The CDR3 runs to 13 residues. Building the TCR beta libraries relied on iRepertoire HTBI primers, and CDR3 regions underwent Arm-PCR. TCRdb ran MiXCR on the multiplex PCR reads and lists one entry per CDR3 protein. This sample has about 500,000 distinct CDR3 sequences, with roughly 17% found just once. In this sample, this clonotype turned up a few times. The antigen remains undetermined. One end of the junction varies from germline; a read error may be responsible. The sample's time point: newly diagnosed GD, antithyroid drugs for less than 3 months. Following extraction of RNA from PBMCs, that RNA was used to make the TCR library. These same records also appear under a second study, on T cells in Graves' hyperthyroidism and ophthalmopathy. This second study notes: Across 18 months, stable Graves' hyperthyroidism was marked by no progression to ophthalmopathy. Newly diagnosed hyperthyroidism, duration under 2 months, in patients aged 18 to 65.

The V and J genes are TRBV5-1 and TRBJ1-1; D unclear. Sequences were derived from peripheral blood mononuclear cells (PBMCs), sampled at new diagnosis, from a patient treated with antithyroid drugs. This sequence was found in a man aged 35 to 55 with Graves disease. The CDR3 bases are TGCGCCAGCAGCCACGATGGGTACACTGAAGCTCTCTTT. Translated: CASSHDGYTEALF.